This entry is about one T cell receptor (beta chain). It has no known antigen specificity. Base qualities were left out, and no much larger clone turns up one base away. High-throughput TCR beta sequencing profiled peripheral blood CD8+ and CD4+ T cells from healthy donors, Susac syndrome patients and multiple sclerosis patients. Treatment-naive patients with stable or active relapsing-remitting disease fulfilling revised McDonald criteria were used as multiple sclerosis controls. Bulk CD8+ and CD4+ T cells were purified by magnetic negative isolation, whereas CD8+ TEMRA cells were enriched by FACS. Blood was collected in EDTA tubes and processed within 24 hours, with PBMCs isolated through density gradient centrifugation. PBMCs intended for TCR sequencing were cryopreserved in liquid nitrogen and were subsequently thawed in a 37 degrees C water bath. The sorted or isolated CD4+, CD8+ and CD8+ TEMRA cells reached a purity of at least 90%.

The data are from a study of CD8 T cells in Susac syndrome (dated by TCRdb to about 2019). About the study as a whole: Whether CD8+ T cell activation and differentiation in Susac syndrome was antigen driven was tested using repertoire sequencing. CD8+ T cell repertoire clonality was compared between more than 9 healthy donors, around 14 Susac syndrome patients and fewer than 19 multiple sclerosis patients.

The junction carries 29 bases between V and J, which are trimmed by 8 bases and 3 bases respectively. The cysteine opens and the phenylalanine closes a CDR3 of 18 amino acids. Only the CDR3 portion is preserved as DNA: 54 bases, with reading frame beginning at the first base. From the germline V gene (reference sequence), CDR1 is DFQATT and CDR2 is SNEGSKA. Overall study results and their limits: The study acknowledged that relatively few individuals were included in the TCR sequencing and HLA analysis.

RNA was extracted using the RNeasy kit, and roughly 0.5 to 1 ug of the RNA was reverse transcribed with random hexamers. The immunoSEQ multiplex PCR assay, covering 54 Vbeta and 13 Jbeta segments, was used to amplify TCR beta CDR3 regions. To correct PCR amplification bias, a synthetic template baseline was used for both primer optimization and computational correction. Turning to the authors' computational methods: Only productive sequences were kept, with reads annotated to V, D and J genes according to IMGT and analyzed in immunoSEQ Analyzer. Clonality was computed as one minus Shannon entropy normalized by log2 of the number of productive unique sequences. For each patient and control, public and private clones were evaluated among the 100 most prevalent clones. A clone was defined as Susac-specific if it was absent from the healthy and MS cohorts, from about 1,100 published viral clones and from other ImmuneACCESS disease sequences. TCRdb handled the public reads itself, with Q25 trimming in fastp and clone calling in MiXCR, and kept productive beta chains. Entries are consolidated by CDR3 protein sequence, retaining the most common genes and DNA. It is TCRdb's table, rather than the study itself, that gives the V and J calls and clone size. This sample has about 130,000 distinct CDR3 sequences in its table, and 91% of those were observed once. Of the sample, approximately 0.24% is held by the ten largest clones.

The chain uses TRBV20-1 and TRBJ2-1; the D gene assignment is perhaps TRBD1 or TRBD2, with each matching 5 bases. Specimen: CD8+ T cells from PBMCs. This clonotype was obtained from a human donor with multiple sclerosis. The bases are TGCAGTTCTCCCCAGGGAGACCTTGATATTTCGGGCTACAATGAGCAGTTCTTC. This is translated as CSSPQGDLDISGYNEQFF.